This T cell receptor (beta chain) appears in the sequencing data of a study of control samples from healthy donors and cancer patients. The germline V gene has CDR1 LNHNV and CDR2 YYDKDF (reference sequence). This CDR3 region has 15 residues. V was pared by 1 base and J by 4 bases, with 13 bases between. Repertoires were generated with immunoSEQ multiplex PCR, while TCRdb's copy carries only in-frame clones and drops some. The sample includes about 180,000 clones, 90% of them seen just once. The chain couples TRBV15 to TRBJ1-2; D is possibly TRBD1 (6 bases). The sample taken for sequencing was blood. This receptor was identified in a woman in her fifties or sixties in good health. CDR3 coding DNA: TGTGCCACCAGCAGAGGCCGGGACACAGGCTATGGCTACACCTTC. Translating gives CATSRGRDTGYGYTF.